Following are 14 T cell receptor beta chains from one sample sequenced in a study of blood T cell repertoires in COVID-19. Clones were sequenced by immunoSEQ multiplex PCR, and TCRdb holds only the in-frame ones, with some missing. The data contain 200,000 to 300,000 clones, around 89% of them singletons. The sample consisted of peripheral blood. The receptors originated from a man aged 60-69 years who had recovered from COVID-19.

The chain combines TRBV5-1 with TRBJ2-1; D is ambiguous. Trimming stripped 0 bases from V and 0 bases from J, with 16 bases between. The CDR3 covers 18 residues. Germline values: CDR1 SGHRS, CDR2 YFSETQ. As DNA, the CDR3 is TGCGCCAGCAGCTTGGAGCCCGGCGGCCAGAGCTCCTACAATGAGCAGTTCTTC. This codes for CASSLEPGGQSSYNEQFF.

The count of this clone is one. The CDR3 loop is CASSFPSSTDTQYF. The CDR3 DNA is TGTGCCAGCAGCTTTCCCTCTAGCACAGATACGCAGTATTTT. The chain is built from TRBV7-3 and TRBJ2-3; unclear D gene. The germline V and J ends were trimmed by 3 bases and 0 bases, with 7 bases remaining between them. Germline V gives CDR1 SGHTA, CDR2 FQGTGA. The CDR3 runs to 14 residues.

The chain uses TRBV11-2 and TRBJ1-1, with D perhaps TRBD1 (5 bases). The germline V and J ends were trimmed by 5 bases and 5 bases, with 15 bases remaining between them. Germline CDR1 is SGHAT and CDR2 is FQNNGV. The CDR3 totals 14 residues. CDR3 loop: CASSPGGRRTEAFF. In nucleotides, the CDR3 is TGTGCCAGCAGCCCCGGGGGTCGGCGGACTGAAGCTTTCTTT.

This chain connects TRBV5-4 to TRBJ2-5, with D possibly TRBD1 on 6 matching bases. CDR3 length equals 14 residues. Looked up from germline, CDR1 is SGHNT and CDR2 is YYREEE (reference sequence). V gave up 0 bases and J gave up 1 base, with 7 bases separating them. In DNA form, the CDR3 reads TGTGCCAGCAGCTTGGGGGACACCCAAGAGACCCAGTACTTC. Its protein product is CASSLGDTQETQYF. Complete variable domain (other parts from reference TRBV5-4 and TRBJ2-5): ETGVTQSPTHLIKTRGQQVTLRCSSQSGHNTVSWYQQALGQGPQFIFQYYREEENGRGNFPPRFSGLQFPNYSSELNVNALELDDSALYLCASSLGDTQETQYFGPGTRLLVL.

This chain connects TRBV29-1 to TRBJ2-7; 11 bases match TRBD1. The CDR3 is 15 amino acids. Germline lookup yields CDR1 SQVTM and CDR2 ANQGSEA. The V and J ends lost 3 bases and 6 bases, in that order; junction bases with no gene match: 10. The CDR3 here is CSVDSLGTGGLEQYF. CDR3 DNA sequence: TGCAGCGTTGACTCCCTAGGGACAGGGGGGCTCGAGCAGTACTTC.

The chain links TRBV7-3 to TRBJ2-3; D is unresolved. V lost 0 bases and J lost 0, with 4 bases in between. This CDR3 is 14 amino acids long. Germline V gives CDR1 SGHTA, CDR2 FQGTGA. CDR3 sequence reads: CASSLTQSTDTQYF. CDR3 sequence (DNA): TGTGCCAGCAGCTTAACACAGAGCACAGATACGCAGTATTTT.

This clone was counted a single time. The chain is built from TRBV5-1 and TRBJ2-3; the match to TRBD1 covers 7 bases. Germline V gene data show CDR1 as SGHRS and CDR2 as YFSETQ. CDR3 length: 14 residues. V lost 4 bases and J lost 2; bases outside the gene matches: 4. CDR3 DNA sequence: TGCGCCAGCAGCCCGGGACAGAACACAGATACGCAGTATTTT. Encoded protein: CASSPGQNTDTQYF.

The rearrangement uses TRBV19 and TRBJ1-4, with D uncertain. CDR1 and CDR2 (germline): LNHDA, SQIVND (reference sequence). The CDR3 covers 14 residues. V was trimmed by 3 bases and J by 8 bases, leaving 13 bases between them. CDR3 protein: CASSMGAGWEKLFF. The CDR3 DNA is TGTGCCAGTAGTATGGGAGCAGGATGGGAAAAACTGTTTTTT.

The chain uses TRBV11-2 and TRBJ2-7, with 7 positions matching TRBD1. From germline, CDR1 is SGHAT and CDR2 FQNNGV. V dropped 5 bases and J dropped 7; count of bases not matched to a gene: 14. CDR3 size: 15 residues. The CDR3, as DNA: TGTGCCAGCAGCCACCTCCCGGGACAGTTTCGGGAGCAGTACTTC. The encoded protein is CASSHLPGQFREQYF.

The chain employs TRBV6-4 and TRBJ2-7; the D gene is possibly TRBD2 (5 bases). CDR1 and CDR2 from the germline V gene are MRHNA and SNTAGT. This CDR3 spans 18 amino acids. The germline V and J ends were trimmed by 8 bases and 3 bases, with 29 bases remaining between them. CDR3 DNA: TGTGCCAGCTACCCCGGTTTAAGGAGGAAACCCACCAACTACGAGCAGTACTTC. Translated: CASYPGLRRKPTNYEQYF.

The V gene is TRBV3-1 (or the pseudogene TRBV3-2), the J gene TRBJ2-5, with 11 bases that match TRBD2. V dropped 0 bases and J dropped 4; count of bases not matched to a gene: 1. CDR1 and CDR2 from the germline V gene are LGHDT and YNNKEL (reference sequence). The CDR3 consists of 15 residues. DNA for the CDR3: TGTGCCAGCAGCCAAGATGGACTAGCGGGAGAGACCCAGTACTTC. Translated: CASSQDGLAGETQYF.

The gene calls are TRBV9 and TRBJ2-2; TRBD1 matches at 9 bases. CDR1 and CDR2 (germline): SGDLS, YYNGEE. V lost 0 bases to trimming and J lost 7 bases; unmatched junction nucleotides: 7. This CDR3 spans 16 amino acids. The CDR3 DNA follows: TGTGCCAGCAGCGTAGGGGGACAGGGACTCAACGGGGAGCTGTTTTTT. Amino acid sequence: CASSVGGQGLNGELFF.

V usage is TRBV7-2 and J usage is TRBJ2-5; D is possibly TRBD1 (5 bases). Trimming stripped 6 bases from V and 5 bases from J, with 13 bases between. The CDR3 consists of 13 residues. Germline-derived CDR1 and CDR2 are SGHTA and FQGNSA. The CDR3 region is CASRVGAVETQYF. For the CDR3, the DNA is TGTGCCAGCAGGGTAGGGGCTGTTGAGACCCAGTACTTC.

The V call is TRBV2, the J call TRBJ2-3; D possibly corresponds to TRBD1 (6 bases). The V end was cut by 3 bases, the J end by 2 bases, with 15 bases between. Germline-derived CDR1 and CDR2 are SNHLY and FYNNEI. This CDR3 contains 16 residues. CDR3 amino acids: CASSDRGHSVTDTQYF. CDR3 nucleotide sequence: TGTGCCAGCAGTGACAGGGGACACTCTGTCACAGATACGCAGTATTTT. The whole variable domain, filled in from reference TRBV2 and TRBJ2-3, reads EPEVTQTPSHQVTQMGQEVILRCVPISNHLYFYWYRQILGQKVEFLVSFYNNEISEKSEIFDDQFSVERPDGSNFTLKIRSTKLEDSAMYFCASSDRGHSVTDTQYFGPGTRLTVL.